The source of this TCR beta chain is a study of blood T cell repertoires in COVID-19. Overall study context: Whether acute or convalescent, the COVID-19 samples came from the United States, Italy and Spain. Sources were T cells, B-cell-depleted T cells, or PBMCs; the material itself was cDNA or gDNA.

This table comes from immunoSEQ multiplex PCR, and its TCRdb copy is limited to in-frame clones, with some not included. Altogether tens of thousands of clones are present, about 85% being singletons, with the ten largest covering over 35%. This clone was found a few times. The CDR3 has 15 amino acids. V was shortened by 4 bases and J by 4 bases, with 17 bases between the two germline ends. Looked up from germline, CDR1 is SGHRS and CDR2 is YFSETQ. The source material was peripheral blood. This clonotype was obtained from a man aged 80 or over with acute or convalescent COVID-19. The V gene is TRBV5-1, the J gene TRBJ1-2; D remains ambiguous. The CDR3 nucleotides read TGCGCCAGCAGCCAGTCGTTAAACCACATCTATGGCTACACCTTC. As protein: CASSQSLNHIYGYTF.